These 11 T cell receptor beta chains originate from one sample sequenced in a study of post-analysis software for immune sequencing data. Overall study findings and caveats: The study found TRBV5-6, TRBV5-1 and TRBV20-1 among about 5 TRBV segments more frequent in patients than controls.

Antigens for these TCRs are unknown. The authors incorporated unique molecular identifiers into the TCR beta cDNA libraries. One entry per CDR3 protein, called by TCRdb with MiXCR from the PCR reads. This table has around 400,000 distinct CDR3 sequences, approximately 33% appearing once. Sequenced sample: blood. Receptor source: a girl aged 5-17 years with multiple sclerosis.

DNA for the CDR3: TGTGCCAGCTCAGAGATAGGTGTGGTCCAATCGAACACTGAAGCTTTCTTT. It translates to CASSEIGVVQSNTEAFF. V usage is TRBV2 and J usage is TRBJ1-1; the D is unclear. Trimming removed 8 bases from V and 1 base from J, with 23 bases in between. Germline V gene data show CDR1 as SNHLY and CDR2 as FYNNEI. The CDR3 spans 17 residues. Drawing the rest from reference TRBV2 and TRBJ1-1, the complete variable domain is EPEVTQTPSHQVTQMGQEVILRCVPISNHLYFYWYRQILGQKVEFLVSFYNNEISEKSEIFDDQFSVERPDGSNFTLKIRSTKLEDSAMYFCASSEIGVVQSNTEAFFGQGTRLTVV.

This clonotype was recorded a few times. The chain recombines TRBV2 with TRBJ2-3, with 8 bases identical to TRBD1. V lost 3 bases, J lost 3 bases, and 2 bases stayed unmatched. The length of the CDR3 is 14 residues. Germline CDR1 SNHLY, CDR2 FYNNEI. CDR3 bases: TGTGCCAGCAGTGATAACAGGGGGACAGATACGCAGTATTTT. Translating it yields CASSDNRGTDTQYF.

The chain uses TRBV28 and TRBJ2-1, with D perhaps TRBD1 or TRBD2 (6 bases each). V lost 7 bases to trimming and J lost 5 bases, with 15 bases between them. The CDR3 has 14 amino acids. Germline V gene sequence: CDR1 MDHEN, CDR2 SYDVKM. The CDR3 sequence is CASTGGGNDNEQFF. In DNA, the CDR3 is TGTGCCAGCACAGGAGGGGGGAACGACAATGAGCAGTTCTTC.

The V call is TRBV12-3 or TRBV12-4, the J call TRBJ1-1; TRBD1 might be the D (6 bases). The V and J ends lost 10 bases and 3 bases respectively, with 15 bases between them. This CDR3 spans 13 amino acids. The CDR3 bases are TGTGCCACAGGACAGACGTCTTACACTGAAGCTTTCTTT. Protein sequence: CATGQTSYTEAFF.

This clonotype was counted many times. In nucleotides, the CDR3 is TGTGCCAGCAGGTTGATGGGGACCTCCTACGAGCAGTACTTC. This translates into CASRLMGTSYEQYF. The chain recombines TRBV7-2 with TRBJ2-7, with D possibly being TRBD1 or TRBD2 (5 bases each). Trimming shortened V by 6 bases and J by 0 bases, and 12 bases separated the two germline ends. Germline V lookup: CDR1 SGHTA, CDR2 FQGNSA. The CDR3 is 14 residues long.

Only a few counts were recorded for this clonotype. This chain connects TRBV6-5 to TRBJ1-2, with D unclear. Germline CDR1 reads MNHEY; CDR2 reads SVGAGI. V shed 6 bases and J shed 2 bases, with 7 bases lying between them. This CDR3 has 12 residues. The CDR3: CASRAGNYGYTF. The CDR3 region has the DNA TGTGCCAGCAGGGCAGGAAACTATGGCTACACCTTC.

This clonotype was counted between two and nine times. The chain is built from TRBV20-1 and TRBJ1-1; TRBD1 matches at 12 bases. This CDR3 comprises 15 residues. V lost 2 bases and J lost 7; bases outside the gene matches: 8. The germline V gene has CDR1 DFQATT and CDR2 SNEGSKA (reference sequence). Here the CDR3 DNA reads TGCAGTGCTAGACCCCGGGACAGGGGGCGAAATGAAGCTTTCTTT. This encodes CSARPRDRGRNEAFF.

V gene TRBV11-2 combines with J gene TRBJ2-7; D unclear. The CDR3 length is 11 residues. V lost 6 bases and J 2 bases, leaving 5 bases between the germline ends. Germline values: CDR1 SGHAT, CDR2 FQNNGV. CDR3: CASSHAYEQYF. CDR3 DNA: TGTGCCAGCAGTCATGCCTACGAGCAGTACTTC.

V and J are TRBV12-3 or TRBV12-4 and TRBJ1-6, with 8 bases that match TRBD1. Trimming removed 5 bases from V and 9 bases from J; junction bases left unmatched: 3. The CDR3 is 13 residues long. The CDR3 reads CASSDRGSSPLHF. DNA for the CDR3: TGTGCCAGCAGTGACAGGGGAAGTTCACCCCTCCACTTT.

This sequence joins TRBV7-8 and TRBJ2-3; D tentatively fits TRBD1 or TRBD2 (5 bases each). In germline, CDR1 is SGHVS, CDR2 FQNEAQ. The CDR3 is made up of 17 amino acids. V lost 0 bases and J lost 2, with 15 bases in between. CDR3 bases: TGTGCCAGCAGCTTAGCTATATCGGGACGGGACACAGATACGCAGTATTTT. Translated, it gives CASSLAISGRDTDTQYF. Supplemented by reference TRBV7-8 and TRBJ2-3, the full variable domain reads GAGVSQSPRYKVAKRGQDVALRCDPISGHVSLFWYQQALGQGPEFLTYFQNEAQLDKSGLPSDRFFAERPEGSVSTLKIQRTQQEDSAVYLCASSLAISGRDTDTQYFGPGTRLTVL.

This clonotype was seen ten or more times. The V gene is TRBV4-1, the J gene TRBJ2-1; 13 positions agree with TRBD2. The length of the CDR3 is 19 residues. Trimming at V came to 0 bases and at J to 4 bases, leaving 9 bases not matched to a gene. CDR1 is MGHRA, CDR2 YSYEKL, per germline. DNA for the CDR3: TGCGCCAGCAGCCAAGAGCACCCAGGACTAGCGGGGGCTTACAATGAGCAGTTCTTC. The encoded protein is CASSQEHPGLAGAYNEQFF.